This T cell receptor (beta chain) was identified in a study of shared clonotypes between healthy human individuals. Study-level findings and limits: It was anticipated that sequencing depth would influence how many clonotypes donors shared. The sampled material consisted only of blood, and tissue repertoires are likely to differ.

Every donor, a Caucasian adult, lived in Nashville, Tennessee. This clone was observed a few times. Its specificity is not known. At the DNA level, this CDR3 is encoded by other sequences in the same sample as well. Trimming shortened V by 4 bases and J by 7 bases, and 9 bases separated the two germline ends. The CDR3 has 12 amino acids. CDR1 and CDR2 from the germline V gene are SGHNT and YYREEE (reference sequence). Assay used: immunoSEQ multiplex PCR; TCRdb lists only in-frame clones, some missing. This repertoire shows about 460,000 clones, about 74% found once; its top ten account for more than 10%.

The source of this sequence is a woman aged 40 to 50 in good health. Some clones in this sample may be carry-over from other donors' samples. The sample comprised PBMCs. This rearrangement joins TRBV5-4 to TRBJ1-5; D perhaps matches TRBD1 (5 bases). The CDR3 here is CASSLEGQPQHF. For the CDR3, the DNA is TGTGCCAGCAGCCTGGAGGGGCAGCCCCAGCATTTT. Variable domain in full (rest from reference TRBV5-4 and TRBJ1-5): ETGVTQSPTHLIKTRGQQVTLRCSSQSGHNTVSWYQQALGQGPQFIFQYYREEENGRGNFPPRFSGLQFPNYSSELNVNALELDDSALYLCASSLEGQPQHFGDGTRLSIL.